Included here is one T cell receptor (beta chain) sequence, with context. The antigen remains undetermined. Germline V gene data show CDR1 as SGHDT and CDR2 as YYEEEE. V gave up 2 bases and J gave up 4 bases, with 10 bases separating them. The CDR3 length is 13 residues. The data originate from a study of CD8 T cells in Susac syndrome. Notes on the study in general: An acknowledgment was made by the study that its TCR sequencing and HLA analysis involved relatively few individuals.

Random hexamers were used to reverse transcribe the RNA input (about 0.45 to 1 ug). Across 54 Vbeta and 13 Jbeta, immunoSEQ multiplex PCR amplified TCR beta CDR3. TCRdb independently ran MiXCR on the immunoSEQ multiplex PCR reads; one entry per CDR3 protein. The sample lists 230,000 or so distinct CDR3 sequences, about 95% occurring once. The authors carried out high-throughput sequencing of TCR beta. They applied it to CD8+ and CD4+ T cells obtained from blood. The clonotype was recovered from a human donor with multiple sclerosis. The gene calls are TRBV5-6 and TRBJ2-7; TRBD2 is a possible D gene (5 bases). The sequenced sample consisted of CD4+ T cells from PBMCs. The CDR3 region has the DNA TGTGCCAGCAGCTTCAAGCGGCTATACGAGCAGTACTTC. Translation: CASSFKRLYEQYF.